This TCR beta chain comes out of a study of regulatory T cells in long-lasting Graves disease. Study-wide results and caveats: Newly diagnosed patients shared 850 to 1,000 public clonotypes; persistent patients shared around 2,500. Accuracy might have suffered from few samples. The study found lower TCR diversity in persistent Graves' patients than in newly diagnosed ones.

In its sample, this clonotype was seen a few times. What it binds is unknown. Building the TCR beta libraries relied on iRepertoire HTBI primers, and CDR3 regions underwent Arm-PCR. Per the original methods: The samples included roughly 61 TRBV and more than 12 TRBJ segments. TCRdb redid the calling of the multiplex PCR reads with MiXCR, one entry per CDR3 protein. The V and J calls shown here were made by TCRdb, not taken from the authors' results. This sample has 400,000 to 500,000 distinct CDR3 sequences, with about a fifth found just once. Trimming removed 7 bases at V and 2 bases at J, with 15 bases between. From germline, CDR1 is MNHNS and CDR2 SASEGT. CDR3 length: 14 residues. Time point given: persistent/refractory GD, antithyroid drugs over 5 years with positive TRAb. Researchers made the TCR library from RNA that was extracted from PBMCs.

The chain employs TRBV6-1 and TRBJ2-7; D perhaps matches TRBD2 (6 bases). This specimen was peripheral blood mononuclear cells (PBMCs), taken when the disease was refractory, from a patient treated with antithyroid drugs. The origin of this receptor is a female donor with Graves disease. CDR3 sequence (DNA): TGTGCCAGCACCCGGGGGAGCTTGACCTACGAGCAGTACTTC. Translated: CASTRGSLTYEQYF.